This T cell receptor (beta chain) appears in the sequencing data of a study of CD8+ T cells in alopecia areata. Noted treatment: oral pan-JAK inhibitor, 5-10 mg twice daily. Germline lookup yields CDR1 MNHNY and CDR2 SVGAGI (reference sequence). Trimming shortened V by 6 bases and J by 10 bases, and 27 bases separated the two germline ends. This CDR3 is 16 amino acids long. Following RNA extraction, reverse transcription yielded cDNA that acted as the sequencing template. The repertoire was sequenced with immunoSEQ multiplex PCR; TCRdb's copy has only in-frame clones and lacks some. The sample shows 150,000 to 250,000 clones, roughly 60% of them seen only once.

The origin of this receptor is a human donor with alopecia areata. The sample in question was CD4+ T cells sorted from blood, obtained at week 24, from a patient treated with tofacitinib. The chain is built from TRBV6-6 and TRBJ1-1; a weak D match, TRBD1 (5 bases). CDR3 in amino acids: CASRKFPGTPEVGAFF. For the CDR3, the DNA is TGTGCCAGCAGAAAATTTCCCGGGACGCCGGAGGTGGGAGCTTTCTTT.